The rows below give T cell receptor beta chains drawn from one sample of a study of T cell repertoires in cytomegalovirus infection. One entry per CDR3 protein results from TCRdb running MiXCR on the reads. In the table there are around 120,000 distinct CDR3 sequences, roughly two fifths of which are singletons. Antigen specificity for these receptors is unknown. Sequencing was performed on CD8+ T cells from cultured PBMCs, taken from culture after CMV antigen stimulation. The receptors were sampled from a human donor in good health (CMV status not recorded). Some clones in this sample may be carry-over from other donors' samples. The CDR3 runs from the conserved cysteine through the conserved F or W. D genes are given only for firm matches. Rows may omit the clone size; those that give it use once, few, many or a size class.

clone size | J gene | D gene | V gene | CDR3 protein | CDR3 DNA
- | TRBJ1-4 | - | TRBV4-1 | CASSPKSTVLNEKLFF | TGCGCCAGCAGCCCAAAGTCGACAGTACTTAATGAAAAACTGTTTTTT
- | TRBJ1-1 | - | TRBV24-1 | CATSDLIEAFF | TGTGCCACCAGTGATTTGATTGAAGCTTTCTTT
- | TRBJ2-3 | TRBD2 | TRBV7-2 | CASSLAAGGILTTQYF | TGTGCCAGCAGCTTGGCCGCGGGAGGGATCCTTACTACGCAGTATTTT
- | TRBJ1-1 | - | TRBV7-3 | CASSRAPGTEAFF | TGTGCCAGCAGCCGGGCGCCGGGGACTGAAGCTTTCTTT
few | TRBJ2-7 | - | TRBV7-6 | CASSLWAGVTYEQYF | TGTGCCAGCAGCTTATGGGCAGGCGTAACCTACGAGCAGTACTTC
- | TRBJ1-1 | TRBD1 | TRBV6-1 | CASSELGQGTEAFF | TGTGCCAGCAGTGAGTTGGGACAGGGCACTGAAGCTTTCTTT
few | TRBJ1-2 | TRBD1 | TRBV20-1 | CSATARDRVDGYTF | TGCAGTGCCACGGCACGGGACAGGGTAGATGGCTACACCTTC
many | TRBJ1-1 | TRBD1 | TRBV7-2 | CASSVTGAGTEAFF | TGTGCCAGCAGCGTAACAGGGGCTGGGACTGAAGCTTTCTTT
- | TRBJ2-3 | - | TRBV6-5 | CASSPGTVDTDTQYF | TGTGCCAGCAGCCCCGGGACGGTCGACACAGATACGCAGTATTTT
few | TRBJ1-2 | - | TRBV20-1 | CSANSRSQEYGYTF | TGCAGTGCTAATTCCCGGTCACAGGAGTATGGCTACACCTTC
few | TRBJ1-5 | - | TRBV2 | CASTPGQGEGPQHF | TGTGCCAGCACTCCTGGGCAGGGTGAGGGGCCCCAGCATTTT
few | TRBJ2-5 | - | TRBV2 | CASSAVERKQTQYF | TGTGCCAGCAGTGCGGTCGAGAGAAAGCAGACCCAGTACTTC
- | TRBJ2-1 | - | TRBV20-1 | CSARGGNTGNEQFF | TGCAGTGCTAGAGGCGGGAACACTGGCAATGAGCAGTTCTTC
few | TRBJ1-4 | - | TRBV2 | CASSEVGFSGEKLFF | TGTGCCAGCAGTGAAGTCGGGTTTTCGGGGGAAAAACTGTTTTTT
- | TRBJ2-1 | TRBD2 | TRBV7-9 | CASRIQRGMGYNEQFF | TGTGCCAGCAGGATTCAGCGGGGAATGGGGTACAATGAGCAGTTCTTC
once | TRBJ2-1 | - | TRBV27 | CASSLSLAVLNEQFF | TGTGCCAGCAGTTTATCCCTAGCCGTTTTAAATGAGCAGTTCTTC
- | TRBJ1-2 | - | TRBV4-2 | CASRNLLQGEDGYTF | TGTGCCAGCAGAAATCTCCTACAGGGTGAGGATGGCTACACCTTC
- | TRBJ1-2 | TRBD1 | TRBV7-8 | CASSLVPILGQGENYGYTF | TGTGCCAGCAGCTTAGTTCCTATTCTCGGACAGGGGGAGAACTATGGCTACACCTTC
- | TRBJ1-2 | - | TRBV6-5 | CASSSSAGLSYGYTF | -
few | TRBJ2-7 | TRBD2 | TRBV29-1 | CSVESGGSYEQYF | TGCAGCGTTGAAAGCGGGGGCTCCTACGAGCAGTACTTC
- | TRBJ2-1 | TRBD1 | TRBV27 | CASSLKGGPPWNEQFF | TGTGCCAGCAGTTTGAAAGGGGGCCCTCCTTGGAATGAGCAGTTCTTC
few | TRBJ2-5 | - | TRBV5-5 | CASSFWGNGGETQYF | TGTGCCAGCAGCTTTTGGGGCAACGGAGGGGAGACCCAGTACTTC
- | TRBJ1-5 | - | TRBV19 | CASSIPGDIYNQPQHF | TGTGCCAGTAGTATACCTGGGGACATCTACAATCAGCCCCAGCATTTT
- | TRBJ2-7 | - | TRBV5-8 | CASSLKVISYEQYF | TGTGCCAGCAGCTTGAAGGTGATCTCCTACGAGCAGTACTTC
few | TRBJ2-1 | - | TRBV6-1 | CASPGQWYNEQFF | TGTGCCAGTCCGGGGCAATGGTACAATGAGCAGTTCTTC
few | TRBJ2-5 | TRBD2 | TRBV6-1 | CASSDGGETQYF | TGTGCCAGCAGTGACGGGGGGGAGACCCAGTACTTC
- | TRBJ2-1 | TRBD1 | TRBV7-9 | CASSLIGTAYNEQFF | TGTGCCAGCAGCTTAATCGGGACAGCCTACAATGAGCAGTTCTTC
- | TRBJ2-7 | - | TRBV9 | CASSVVSGEQYF | TGTGCCAGCAGCGTAGTGTCGGGGGAGCAGTACTTC
many | TRBJ1-2 | TRBD1 | TRBV6-2/TRBV6-3 | CASSYPDRDYGYTF | TGTGCCAGCAGTTACCCGGACAGGGACTATGGCTACACCTTC
- | TRBJ2-1 | - | TRBV19 | CASSMLALGAYNEQFF | TGTGCCAGTAGTATGTTAGCCTTAGGGGCCTACAATGAGCAGTTCTTC
once | TRBJ1-5 | - | TRBV19 | CASVGRENQPQHF | TGTGCCAGCGTGGGACGGGAAAATCAGCCCCAGCATTTT
few | TRBJ1-2 | TRBD1 | TRBV19 | CASSILTGTYGYTF | TGTGCCAGTAGTATTCTGACAGGGACGTATGGCTACACCTTC
- | TRBJ1-1 | - | TRBV5-6 | CASSFGIEAFF | TGTGCCAGCAGCTTCGGGATTGAAGCTTTCTTT
- | TRBJ1-1 | - | TRBV19 | CASSMGTEMNTEAFF | TGTGCCAGTAGTATGGGGACGGAGATGAACACTGAAGCTTTCTTT
- | TRBJ2-3 | - | TRBV7-6 | CATQEGLGTDTQYF | TGTGCCACTCAAGAGGGGCTTGGCACAGATACGCAGTATTTT
- | TRBJ2-1 | TRBD2 | TRBV6-1 | CATGGTSLGEQFF | TGTGCCACCGGGGGGACCTCCCTCGGTGAGCAGTTCTTC
many | TRBJ2-2 | - | TRBV24-1 | CATSGSEHTGELFF | TGTGCCACCAGTGGGTCAGAACACACCGGGGAGCTGTTTTTT
- | TRBJ2-1 | TRBD2 | TRBV6-6 | CASSETSGSYYYNEQFF | TGTGCCAGCAGTGAGACTAGCGGGTCCTACTACTACAATGAGCAGTTCTTC
few | TRBJ1-3 | TRBD1 | TRBV12-3/TRBV12-4 | CASSSRTRGHTIYF | TGTGCCAGCAGTTCGAGGACCAGGGGGCACACCATATATTTT
- | TRBJ2-7 | - | TRBV5-1 | CASSLVQGSYEQYF | TGCGCCAGCAGCTTGGTGCAGGGGTCCTACGAGCAGTACTTC
- | TRBJ2-7 | TRBD1 | TRBV29-1 | CSATQGFHEQYF | TGCAGCGCCACACAGGGGTTCCACGAGCAGTACTTC
few | TRBJ1-1 | - | TRBV11-1 | CASSLWNTEAFF | TGTGCCAGCAGCTTATGGAACACTGAAGCTTTCTTT
- | TRBJ1-2 | - | TRBV5-1 | CASSSSLGGGYTF | TGCGCCAGCAGCTCTTCACTCGGAGGGGGCTACACCTTC
- | TRBJ2-1 | - | TRBV30 | CAWSPSDEQFF | TGTGCCTGGAGTCCAAGCGATGAGCAGTTCTTC
- | TRBJ2-1 | - | TRBV4-3 | CASSHPGPPRAYNEQFF | TGCGCCAGCAGCCACCCGGGACCCCCAAGAGCCTACAATGAGCAGTTCTTC